Reported below is one T cell receptor (beta chain). No cognate antigen has been identified for it. Base quality data are lacking; no much larger clone is found one base away. The data were taken from a study of blood T cell repertoires in COVID-19 (TCRdb year 2020). At the level of the whole study: Samples from collaborators originated in the United States, Italy and Spain and spanned both the acute and convalescent phases of COVID-19. The material from the prospective study consisted of cDNA or gDNA derived from T cells, B-cell-depleted T cells, or PBMCs. Subjects who had been exposed to COVID-19, were actively infected with it, or had recovered from it provided the deeply sampled blood TCRbeta repertoires that made up the dataset. The repertoires were released in a freely available public database intended as a resource for research on the immune response to SARS-CoV-2. The samples were drawn from two sources: the first 160 participants of the ongoing ImmuneRACE study, and 950 to 1,500 subjects contributed by 6 global collaborators. A de-identified subject ID, COVID-19 status, age in years and sex were almost always included in the sample metadata. Where available, HLA class I and class II types were taken from metadata supplied by the sample provider and were not determined by assay-based typing. Broader findings and caveats from the paper: Clinical and demographic metadata were provided uncurated, with the amount varying by source and participant.

A second Seattle source provided samples from volunteer blood donors who had recovered from COVID-19. Whole blood was collected in K2EDTA tubes by collaborating institutions according to the institutions' own protocols. For TCRbeta analysis, collaborator samples were shipped as frozen whole blood, as isolated PBMCs, or as DNA extracted from either sample type. The immunoSEQ Assay, a bias-controlled multiplex PCR, was used to amplify TCRbeta CDR3 regions from genomic DNA. Per the authors' processing: The number of nucleated cells in each sample was estimated from the amplification of reference gene primers within the assay. To quantify the absolute abundance of each unique TCRbeta CDR3 rearrangement, sequence reads were collapsed and filtered. For each sample, productive Simpson clonality was calculated as the square root of Simpson's diversity index over productive rearrangements. The table was pulled from immuneACCESS by TCRdb, which kept in-frame rearrangements only. Such tables lose some clones; where checked, under half of the loss comes from unresolved V genes, and the rest has no known cause. V and J calls plus clone size are reproduced from that table; the DNA served to infer D and trimming. This sample is represented by roughly 150,000 clones; approximately 80% of them were singletons. About 10% of the sample is in the top ten clones.

From the cysteine up to the phenylalanine, the CDR3 has a length of 13 residues. Only the CDR3 part of the read is kept: 39 bases, read in frame from the first base. According to the germline V gene (reference sequence), CDR1 reads PRHDT and CDR2 reads FYEKMQ. Clipping removes 8 bases from V and 0 bases from J, with 3 as the unmatched junction base count. The material sequenced was peripheral blood. The TCR comes from a man aged 55-75 years who had recovered from COVID-19. Rearrangement joined TRBV13 to TRBJ2-7, with 8 central nucleotides matching TRBD1. Here is the DNA: TGTGCCAGCGGAGGACAGGGCTCCTACGAGCAGTACTTC. This yields the protein CASGGQGSYEQYF. The CDR3 plus the reference TRBV13 and TRBJ2-7 genes for the other parts give the full variable domain: AAGVIQSPRHLIKEKRETATLKCYPIPRHDTVYWYQQGPGQDPQFLISFYEKMQSDKGSIPDRFSAQQFSDYHSELNMSSLELGDSALYFCASGGQGSYEQYFGPGTRLTVT.